These 9 T cell receptor beta chains came from one sample sequenced in a study of shared clonotypes between healthy human individuals. Repertoires were generated with immunoSEQ multiplex PCR, while TCRdb's copy carries only in-frame clones and drops some. The sample shows about 2.3 million clones, around 93% of them seen only once. Sequencing was carried out using naive CD4+ T cells from PBMCs. Subset given: CD45RA+ positively selected. These receptors all stem from a man aged 18-30 years in good health. Some clones in this sample may be carry-over from other donors' samples.

This clone has only one observation. The rearrangement uses TRBV30 and TRBJ1-5; D remains ambiguous. This CDR3 is 13 amino acids long. Germline CDR1 reads GTSNPN; CDR2 reads SVGIG (reference sequence). Trimming removed 5 bases at V and 3 bases at J, with 11 bases between. The CDR3 bases are TGTGCCTGGTCGACGGTTTCCAATCAGCCCCAGCATTTT. This gives the protein CAWSTVSNQPQHF.

This rearrangement joins TRBV5-4 to TRBJ1-2; D gene uncertain. CDR3 size: 15 residues. The V end was cut by 1 base, the J end by 4 bases, with 14 bases between. CDR1 is SGHNT and CDR2 is YYREEE in the germline V gene (reference sequence). CDR3: CASSLSPDIRYGYTF. CDR3 in DNA: TGTGCCAGCAGCTTGTCCCCCGACATCCGCTATGGCTACACCTTC.

The gene calls are TRBV7-9 and TRBJ2-3, with D unclear. The V and J ends lost 2 bases and 9 bases respectively, with 9 bases between them. Germline CDR1 is SEHNR and CDR2 is FQNEAQ (reference sequence). This CDR3 contains 12 residues. DNA of the CDR3: TGTGCCAGCAGCTTATTGTTGGAAACGCAGTATTTT. Translating it yields CASSLLLETQYF.

The chain employs TRBV28 and TRBJ2-1, with D possibly TRBD1 on 6 matching bases. The CDR3 has 16 residues. The V and J ends lost 3 bases and 1 base respectively, with 13 bases between them. From germline, CDR1 is MDHEN and CDR2 SYDVKM. The DNA of the CDR3 is TGTGCCAGCAGTTTGGCTAAGAGGGGGTCCTACAATGAGCAGTTCTTC. Translated, it gives CASSLAKRGSYNEQFF.

This chain joins TRBV28 and TRBJ2-4; D remains unclear. Germline V CDR1 and CDR2: MDHEN, SYDVKM. The CDR3 covers 15 residues. V lost 6 bases and J 1 base, leaving 13 bases between the germline ends. The CDR3 here is CASSESNVAKNIQYF. For the CDR3, the DNA is TGTGCCAGCAGCGAATCGAACGTCGCCAAAAACATTCAGTACTTC.

CDR3 nucleotide sequence: TGTGCCATGGACCCCTGGGAGCCTACCTACGAGCAGTACTTC. This sequence encodes CAMDPWEPTYEQYF. V gene TRBV30 combines with J gene TRBJ2-7; D perhaps matches TRBD2 (5 bases). Germline CDR1 is GTSNPN and CDR2 is SVGIG (reference sequence). The CDR3 is made up of 14 amino acids. V was pared by 8 bases and J by 2 bases, with 19 bases between.

The V gene is TRBV2, the J gene TRBJ2-1; D is possibly TRBD1 (6 bases). Germline assignment: CDR1 SNHLY and CDR2 FYNNEI. The length of the CDR3 is 16 residues. Trimming left V 6 bases short and J 4 bases short, with 19 bases between. The CDR3 spells CASSRRTDPSYNEQFF. DNA for the CDR3: TGTGCCAGCAGCCGGAGGACAGACCCCTCTTACAATGAGCAGTTCTTC.

The gene calls are TRBV11-1 and TRBJ2-3; D may be TRBD1 or TRBD2 (5 bases each). V gave up 3 bases and J gave up 8 bases, with 6 bases separating them. This CDR3 is 11 amino acids long. Per germline, CDR1 SGHAT and CDR2 FQDESV (reference sequence). The CDR3 region has the DNA TGTGCCAGCAGCTTGGGGACTACGCAGTATTTT. Translation: CASSLGTTQYF.

As regards this clone: This same CDR3 is encoded by further DNA sequences in the sample. The chain combines TRBV9 with TRBJ2-1; 8 bases are a match to TRBD2. V trimming: 0 bases; J trimming: 4 bases; junction bases outside the gene matches: 3. CDR3 length: 15 residues. Germline V lookup: CDR1 SGDLS, CDR2 YYNGEE. The CDR3 sequence: CASSVGSGAYNEQFF. The CDR3 DNA is TGTGCCAGCAGCGTAGGTAGCGGGGCTTACAATGAGCAGTTCTTC.